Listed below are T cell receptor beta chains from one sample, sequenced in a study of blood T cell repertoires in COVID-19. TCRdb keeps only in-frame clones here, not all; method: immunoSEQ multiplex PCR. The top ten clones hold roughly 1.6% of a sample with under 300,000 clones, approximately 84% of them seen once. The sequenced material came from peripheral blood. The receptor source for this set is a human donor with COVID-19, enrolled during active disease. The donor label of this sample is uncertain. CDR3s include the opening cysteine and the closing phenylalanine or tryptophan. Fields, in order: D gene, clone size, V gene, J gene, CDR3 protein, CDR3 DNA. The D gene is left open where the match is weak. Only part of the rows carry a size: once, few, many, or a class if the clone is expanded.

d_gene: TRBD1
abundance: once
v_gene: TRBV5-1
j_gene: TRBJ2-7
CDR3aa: CASSWGTGGLGEQYF
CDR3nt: TGCGCCAGCAGCTGGGGGACAGGGGGCTTGGGCGAGCAGTACTTC

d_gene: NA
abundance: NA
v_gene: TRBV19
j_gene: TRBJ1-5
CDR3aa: CASSIIDTPIRPQHF
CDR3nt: TGTGCCAGTAGTATCATTGACACCCCTATAAGGCCCCAGCATTTT

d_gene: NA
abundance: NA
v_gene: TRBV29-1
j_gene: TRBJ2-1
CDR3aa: CSALRRGSSYNEQFF
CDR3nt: TGCAGCGCTCTCCGACGGGGGAGCTCCTACAATGAGCAGTTCTTC

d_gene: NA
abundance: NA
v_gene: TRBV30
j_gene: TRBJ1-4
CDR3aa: CAWGAGPSTNEKLFF
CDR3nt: TGTGCCTGGGGTGCGGGTCCTTCAACTAATGAAAAACTGTTTTTT

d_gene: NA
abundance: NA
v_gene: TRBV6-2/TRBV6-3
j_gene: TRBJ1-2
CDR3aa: CASSNGYGYTF
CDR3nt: TGTGCCAGCAGCAACGGCTATGGCTACACCTTC

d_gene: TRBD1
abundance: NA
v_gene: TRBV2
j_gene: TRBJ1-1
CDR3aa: CASRDRAHMNTEAFF
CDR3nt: TGTGCCAGCAGAGACAGGGCCCATATGAACACTGAAGCTTTCTTT

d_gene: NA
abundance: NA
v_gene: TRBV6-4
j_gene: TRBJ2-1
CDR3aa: CASSVEGGSYNEQFF
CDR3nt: TGTGCCAGCAGTGTGGAGGGTGGGTCCTACAATGAGCAGTTCTTC

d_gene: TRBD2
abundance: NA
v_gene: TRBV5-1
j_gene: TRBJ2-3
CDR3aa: CASSVGTITDTQYF
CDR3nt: TGCGCCAGCAGCGTCGGGACTATCACAGATACGCAGTATTTT

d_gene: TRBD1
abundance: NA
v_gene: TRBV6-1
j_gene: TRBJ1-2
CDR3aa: CASSEPTGGSHGYTF
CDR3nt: TGTGCCAGCAGTGAACCGACAGGGGGTTCTCATGGCTACACCTTC

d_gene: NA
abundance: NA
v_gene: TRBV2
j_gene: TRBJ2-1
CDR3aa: CASTASSYNEQFF
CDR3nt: TGTGCCAGCACGGCTAGTTCCTACAATGAGCAGTTCTTC

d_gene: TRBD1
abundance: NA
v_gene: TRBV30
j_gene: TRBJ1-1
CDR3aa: CAWSADRGPNTEAFF
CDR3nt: TGTGCCTGGAGTGCCGACAGGGGGCCGAACACTGAAGCTTTCTTT

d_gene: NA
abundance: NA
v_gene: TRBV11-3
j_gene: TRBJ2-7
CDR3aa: CASSPGRGTGYEQYF
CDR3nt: TGTGCCAGCAGCCCGGGACGGGGAACAGGGTACGAGCAGTACTTC

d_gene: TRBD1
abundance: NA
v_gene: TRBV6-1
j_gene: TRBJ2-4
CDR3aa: CASSEPGTGKNIQYF
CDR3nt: TGTGCCAGCAGTGAACCGGGGACAGGAAAAAACATTCAGTACTTC

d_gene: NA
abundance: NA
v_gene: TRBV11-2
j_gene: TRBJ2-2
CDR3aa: CASSPIRGLTGELFF
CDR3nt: TGTGCCAGCAGCCCTATCAGGGGTCTTACCGGGGAGCTGTTTTTT

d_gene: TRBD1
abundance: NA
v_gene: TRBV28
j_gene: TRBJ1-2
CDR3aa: CASRRQGANYGYTF
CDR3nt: TGTGCCAGCAGGAGACAGGGGGCTAACTATGGCTACACCTTC

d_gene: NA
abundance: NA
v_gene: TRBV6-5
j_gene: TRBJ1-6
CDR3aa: CASSYGRRGLMSPLHF
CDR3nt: TGTGCCAGCAGTTACGGCCGCAGGGGCCTTATGTCACCCCTCCACTTT

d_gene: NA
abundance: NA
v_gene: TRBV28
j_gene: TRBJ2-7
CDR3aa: CASSPFGSSYEQYF
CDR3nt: TGTGCCAGCAGCCCCTTCGGTAGCTCCTACGAGCAGTACTTC

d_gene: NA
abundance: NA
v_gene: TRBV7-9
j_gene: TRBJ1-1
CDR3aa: CASSLGGLGTEAFF
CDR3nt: TGTGCCAGCAGCTTAGGGGGGCTTGGAACTGAAGCTTTCTTT

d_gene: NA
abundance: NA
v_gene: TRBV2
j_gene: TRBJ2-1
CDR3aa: CASSEVRLNEQFF
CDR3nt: TGTGCCAGCAGTGAAGTGCGGCTCAATGAGCAGTTCTTC

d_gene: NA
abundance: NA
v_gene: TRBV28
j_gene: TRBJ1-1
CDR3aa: CASSPPGFRGTEAFF
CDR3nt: TGTGCCAGCAGTCCCCCTGGTTTCCGGGGAACTGAAGCTTTCTTT

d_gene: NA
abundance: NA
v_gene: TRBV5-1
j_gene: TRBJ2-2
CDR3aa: CASSLRANANTGELFF
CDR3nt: TGCGCCAGCAGCCTGAGGGCCAACGCGAACACCGGGGAGCTGTTTTTT

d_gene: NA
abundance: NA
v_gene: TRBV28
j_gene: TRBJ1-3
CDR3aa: CASSQGGYSGNTIYF
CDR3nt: TGTGCCAGCAGCCAAGGGGGATACTCTGGAAACACCATATATTTT

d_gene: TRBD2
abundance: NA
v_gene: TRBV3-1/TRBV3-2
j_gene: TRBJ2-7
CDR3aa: CASSQSSTSLTYEQYF
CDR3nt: TGTGCCAGCAGCCAATCATCGACTAGCTTAACCTACGAGCAGTACTTC

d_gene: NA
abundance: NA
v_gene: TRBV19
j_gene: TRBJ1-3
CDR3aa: CASRGRGAGNTIYF
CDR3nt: TGTGCCAGTAGGGGCAGGGGAGCCGGAAACACCATATATTTT

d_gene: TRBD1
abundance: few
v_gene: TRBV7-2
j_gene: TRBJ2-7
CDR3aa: CASSLAGQGFDEQYF
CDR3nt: TGTGCCAGCAGCCTCGCCGGACAGGGTTTCGACGAGCAGTACTTC